This T cell receptor beta chain was profiled in a study of OX40 agonist ivuxolimab in advanced cancers. Study-wide background: Patients were 82.7% male with ages roughly 20 to 85, mean 60.

J lost 8 bases, V lost 4 bases, and 3 bases had no gene match. Per germline, CDR1 KGHSH and CDR2 LQKENI. The CDR3 is 13 amino acids. This clone was seen a handful of times. Its specificity is not known. Clones were sequenced by immunoSEQ multiplex PCR, and TCRdb holds only the in-frame ones, with some missing. The table records some 100,000 clones, around 84% of them present only once. Study conclusions and caveats: Partial responders treated at 0.1-3.0 mg/kg exhibited clonal expansion among the lowest measured. More expanded clones were seen, on average, in CD8+ T cells than in CD4+.

This clonotype was obtained from an adult with an advanced solid tumor such as melanoma, head and neck, liver or kidney cancer. The chain couples TRBV18 to TRBJ1-4; TRBD1 agrees at 8 bases. The sequences come from CD4+ or CD8+ T cells sorted from blood, collected in a trial of the OX40 agonist ivuxolimab. DNA of the CDR3: TGTGCCAGCTCACGGGGACAGGAGGAAAAACTGTTTTTT. The encoded protein is CASSRGQEEKLFF.